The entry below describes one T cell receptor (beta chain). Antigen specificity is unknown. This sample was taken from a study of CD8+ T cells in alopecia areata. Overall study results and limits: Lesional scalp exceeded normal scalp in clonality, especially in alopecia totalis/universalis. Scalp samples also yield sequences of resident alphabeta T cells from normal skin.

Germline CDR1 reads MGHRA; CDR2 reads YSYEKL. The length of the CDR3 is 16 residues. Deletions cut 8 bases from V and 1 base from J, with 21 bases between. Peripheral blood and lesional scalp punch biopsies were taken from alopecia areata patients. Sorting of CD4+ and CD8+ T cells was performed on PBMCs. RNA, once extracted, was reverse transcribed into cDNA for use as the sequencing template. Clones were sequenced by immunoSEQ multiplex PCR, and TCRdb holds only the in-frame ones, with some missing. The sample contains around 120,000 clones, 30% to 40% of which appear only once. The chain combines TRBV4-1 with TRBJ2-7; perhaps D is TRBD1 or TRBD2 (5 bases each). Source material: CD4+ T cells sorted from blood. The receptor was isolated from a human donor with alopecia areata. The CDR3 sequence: CASWGRVDGNSYEQYF. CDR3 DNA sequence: TGCGCCAGCTGGGGACGGGTCGACGGAAATTCCTACGAGCAGTACTTC.